The present T cell receptor (beta chain) was sequenced within a study of T-cell memory formation after mild COVID-19. General study points: Balance between CD4 and CD8 was seen in clones contracting day 15 to 85, and a CD4+ lean was seen in later expanders.

This clonotype was seen a few times. Its antigen remains unidentified. Constant-segment primers served in 5'RACE that generated TCR alpha and TCR beta cDNA libraries bearing sample barcodes and UMIs. Each CDR3 protein gets one entry after TCRdb re-called the 5' RACE reads with MiXCR. The sample has approximately 340,000 distinct CDR3 sequences, 10% to 15% seen once. Germline CDR1 is MGHRA and CDR2 is YSYEKL. CDR3 length: 15 residues. Unmatched junction bases numbered 3, after V lost 1 base and J lost 7 bases. This sequence was found in a man younger than 30 who had mild COVID-19 (a few samples of this study predate the infection). Cell type and time point are not known. This chain uses TRBV4-1 with TRBJ2-3, with 12 bases aligning to TRBD2. The material sequenced was PBMCs or a T cell subset sorted from them (not recorded which). The CDR3 spells CASSQGTSGVNTQYF. CDR3 nucleotides: TGCGCCAGCAGCCAAGGGACTAGCGGGGTAAATACGCAGTATTTT.